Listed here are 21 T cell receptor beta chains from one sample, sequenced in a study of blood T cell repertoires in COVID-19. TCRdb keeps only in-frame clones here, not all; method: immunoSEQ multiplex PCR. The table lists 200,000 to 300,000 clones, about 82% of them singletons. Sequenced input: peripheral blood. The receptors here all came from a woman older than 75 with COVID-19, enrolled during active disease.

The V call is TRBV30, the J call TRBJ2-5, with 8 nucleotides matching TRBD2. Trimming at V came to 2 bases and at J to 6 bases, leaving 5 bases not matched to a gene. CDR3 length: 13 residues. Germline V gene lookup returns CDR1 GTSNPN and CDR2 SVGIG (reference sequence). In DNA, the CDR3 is TGTGCCTGGAGTCAGGGGACTAGGCAGACCCAGTACTTC. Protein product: CAWSQGTRQTQYF.

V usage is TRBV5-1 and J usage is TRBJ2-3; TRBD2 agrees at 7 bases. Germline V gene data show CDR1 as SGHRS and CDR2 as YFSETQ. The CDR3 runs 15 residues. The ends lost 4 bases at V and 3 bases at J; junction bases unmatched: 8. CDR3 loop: CASSTPLAVTDTQYF. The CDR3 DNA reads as TGCGCCAGCAGCACCCCGCTAGCGGTAACAGATACGCAGTATTTT.

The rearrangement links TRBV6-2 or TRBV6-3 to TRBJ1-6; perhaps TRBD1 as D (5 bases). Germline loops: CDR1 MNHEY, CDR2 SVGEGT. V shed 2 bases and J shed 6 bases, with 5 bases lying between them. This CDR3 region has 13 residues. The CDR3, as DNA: TGTGCCAGCAGTTACGACAGTAATTCACCCCTCCACTTT. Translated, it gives CASSYDSNSPLHF.

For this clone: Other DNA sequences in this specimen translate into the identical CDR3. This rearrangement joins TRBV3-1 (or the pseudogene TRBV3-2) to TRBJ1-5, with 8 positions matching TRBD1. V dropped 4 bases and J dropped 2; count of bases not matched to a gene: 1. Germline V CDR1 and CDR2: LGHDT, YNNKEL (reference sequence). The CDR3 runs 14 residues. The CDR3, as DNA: TGTGCCAGCAGCCTGACAGGGGGCAATCAGCCCCAGCATTTT. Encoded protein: CASSLTGGNQPQHF.

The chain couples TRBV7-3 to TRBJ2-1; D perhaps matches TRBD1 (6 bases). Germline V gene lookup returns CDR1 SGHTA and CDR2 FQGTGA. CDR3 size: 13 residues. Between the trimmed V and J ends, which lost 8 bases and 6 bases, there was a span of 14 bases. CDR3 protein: CASGKGEANEQFF. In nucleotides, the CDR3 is TGTGCCAGCGGCAAGGGGGAAGCCAATGAGCAGTTCTTC. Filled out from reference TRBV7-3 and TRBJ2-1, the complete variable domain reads GAGVSQTPSNKVTEKGKYVELRCDPISGHTALYWYRQSLGQGPEFLIYFQGTGAADDSGLPNDRFFAVRPEGSVSTLKIQRTERGDSAVYLCASGKGEANEQFFGPGTRLTVL.

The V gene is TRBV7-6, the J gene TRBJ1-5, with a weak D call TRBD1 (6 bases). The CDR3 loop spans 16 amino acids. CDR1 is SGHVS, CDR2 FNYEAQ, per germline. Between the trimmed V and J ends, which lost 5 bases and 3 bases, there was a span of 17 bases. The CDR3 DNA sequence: TGTGCCAGCAGCCCGGGGGGCACAGGGTTCAATCAGCCCCAGCATTTT. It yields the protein CASSPGGTGFNQPQHF.

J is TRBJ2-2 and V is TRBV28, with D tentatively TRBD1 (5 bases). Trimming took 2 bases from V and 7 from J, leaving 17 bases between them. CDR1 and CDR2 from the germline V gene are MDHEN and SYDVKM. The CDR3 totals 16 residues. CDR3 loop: CASSLHGQGTGGELFF. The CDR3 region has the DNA TGTGCCAGCAGTTTACATGGGCAGGGAACGGGCGGGGAGCTGTTTTTT.

The chain's CDR3 is CASSARNGGSPLHF. DNA of the CDR3: TGTGCCAGCAGCGCTAGGAACGGAGGTTCACCCCTCCACTTT. V usage is TRBV7-9 and J usage is TRBJ1-6; no clear D gene. V shed 5 bases and J shed 9 bases, with 14 bases lying between them. Germline V gives CDR1 SEHNR, CDR2 FQNEAQ (reference sequence). The CDR3 is made up of 14 amino acids.

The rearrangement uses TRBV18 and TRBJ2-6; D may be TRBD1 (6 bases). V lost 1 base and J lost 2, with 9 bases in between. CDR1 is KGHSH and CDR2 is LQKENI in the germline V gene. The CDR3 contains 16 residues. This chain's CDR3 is CASSPQGVAGANVLTF. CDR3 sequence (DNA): TGTGCCAGCTCACCACAGGGGGTAGCTGGGGCCAACGTCCTGACTTTC.

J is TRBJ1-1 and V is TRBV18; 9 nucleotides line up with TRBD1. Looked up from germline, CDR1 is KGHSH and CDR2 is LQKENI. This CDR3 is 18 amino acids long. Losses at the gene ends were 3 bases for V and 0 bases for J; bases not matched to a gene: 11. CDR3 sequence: CASSPSTGGGGMNTEAFF. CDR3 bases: TGTGCCAGCTCACCGAGCACAGGGGGCGGGGGGATGAACACTGAAGCTTTCTTT.

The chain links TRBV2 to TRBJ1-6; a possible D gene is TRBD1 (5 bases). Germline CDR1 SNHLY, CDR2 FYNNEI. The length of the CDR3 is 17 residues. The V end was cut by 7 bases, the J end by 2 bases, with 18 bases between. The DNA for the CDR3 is TGTGCCAGCAATGTTCTATCGGGGGAAACCTATAATTCACCCCTCCACTTT. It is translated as CASNVLSGETYNSPLHF.

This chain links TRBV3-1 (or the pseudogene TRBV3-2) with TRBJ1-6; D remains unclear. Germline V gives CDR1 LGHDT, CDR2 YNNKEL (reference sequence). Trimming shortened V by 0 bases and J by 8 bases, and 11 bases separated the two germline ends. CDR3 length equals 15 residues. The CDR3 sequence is CASSQDVPGYSPLHF. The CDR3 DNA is TGTGCCAGCAGCCAAGATGTCCCAGGTTATTCACCCCTCCACTTT.

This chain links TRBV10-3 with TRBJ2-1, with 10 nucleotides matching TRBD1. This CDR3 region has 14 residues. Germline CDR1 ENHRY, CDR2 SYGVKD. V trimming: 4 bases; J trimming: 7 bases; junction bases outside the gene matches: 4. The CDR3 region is CAISGQGAGNEQFF. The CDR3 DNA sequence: TGTGCCATCAGTGGACAGGGGGCAGGGAATGAGCAGTTCTTC.

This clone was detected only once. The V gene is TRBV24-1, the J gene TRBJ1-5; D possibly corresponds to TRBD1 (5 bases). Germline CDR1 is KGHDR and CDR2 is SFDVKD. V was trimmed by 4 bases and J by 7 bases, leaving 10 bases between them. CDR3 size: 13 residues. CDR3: CATSDRVEQPQHF. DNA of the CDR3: TGTGCCACCAGTGACAGGGTGGAACAGCCCCAGCATTTT.

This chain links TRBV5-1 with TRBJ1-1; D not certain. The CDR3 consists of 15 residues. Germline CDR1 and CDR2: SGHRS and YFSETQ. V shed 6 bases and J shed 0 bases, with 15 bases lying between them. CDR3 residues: CASTPPGLMNTEAFF. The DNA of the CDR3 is TGCGCCAGCACCCCCCCGGGTCTCATGAACACTGAAGCTTTCTTT.

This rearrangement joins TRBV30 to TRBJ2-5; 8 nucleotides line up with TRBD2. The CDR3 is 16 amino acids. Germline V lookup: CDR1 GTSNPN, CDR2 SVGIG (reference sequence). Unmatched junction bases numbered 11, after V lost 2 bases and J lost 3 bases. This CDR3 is CAWSLGWAAGEETQYF. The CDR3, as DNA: TGTGCCTGGAGTCTCGGGTGGGCAGCGGGGGAAGAGACCCAGTACTTC.

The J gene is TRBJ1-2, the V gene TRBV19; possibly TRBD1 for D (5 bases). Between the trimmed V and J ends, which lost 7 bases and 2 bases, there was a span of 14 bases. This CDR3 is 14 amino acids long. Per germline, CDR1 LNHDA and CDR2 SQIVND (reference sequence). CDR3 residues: CASTKGQLNYGYTF. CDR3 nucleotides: TGTGCCAGTACAAAGGGGCAGTTAAACTATGGCTACACCTTC.

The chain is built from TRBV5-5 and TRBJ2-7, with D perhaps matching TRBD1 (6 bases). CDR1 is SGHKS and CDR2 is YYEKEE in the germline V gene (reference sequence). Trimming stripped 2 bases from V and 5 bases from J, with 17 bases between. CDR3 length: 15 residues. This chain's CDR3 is CASSLTYRAGDEQYV. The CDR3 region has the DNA TGTGCCAGCAGCTTAACTTACAGGGCTGGGGACGAGCAGTACGTC.

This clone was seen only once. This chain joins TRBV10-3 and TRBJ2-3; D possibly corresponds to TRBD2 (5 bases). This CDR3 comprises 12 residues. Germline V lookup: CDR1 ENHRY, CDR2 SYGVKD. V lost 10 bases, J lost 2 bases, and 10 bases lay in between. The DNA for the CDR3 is TGTGCCACAAACCGGGACACAGATACGCAGTATTTT. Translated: CATNRDTDTQYF.

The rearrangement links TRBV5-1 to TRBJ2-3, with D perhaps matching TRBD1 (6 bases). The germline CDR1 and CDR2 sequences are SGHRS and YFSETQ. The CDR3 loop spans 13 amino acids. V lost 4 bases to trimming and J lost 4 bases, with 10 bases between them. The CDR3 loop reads CASSQQGSDTQYF. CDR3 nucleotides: TGCGCCAGCAGCCAACAGGGCTCAGATACGCAGTATTTT.

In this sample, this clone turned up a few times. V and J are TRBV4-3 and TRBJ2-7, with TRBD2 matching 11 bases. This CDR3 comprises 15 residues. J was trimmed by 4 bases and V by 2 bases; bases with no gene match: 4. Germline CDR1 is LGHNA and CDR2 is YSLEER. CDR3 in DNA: TGCGCCAGCAGCCAACTAGCGGGGGGACCTTACGAGCAGTACTTC. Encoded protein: CASSQLAGGPYEQYF.